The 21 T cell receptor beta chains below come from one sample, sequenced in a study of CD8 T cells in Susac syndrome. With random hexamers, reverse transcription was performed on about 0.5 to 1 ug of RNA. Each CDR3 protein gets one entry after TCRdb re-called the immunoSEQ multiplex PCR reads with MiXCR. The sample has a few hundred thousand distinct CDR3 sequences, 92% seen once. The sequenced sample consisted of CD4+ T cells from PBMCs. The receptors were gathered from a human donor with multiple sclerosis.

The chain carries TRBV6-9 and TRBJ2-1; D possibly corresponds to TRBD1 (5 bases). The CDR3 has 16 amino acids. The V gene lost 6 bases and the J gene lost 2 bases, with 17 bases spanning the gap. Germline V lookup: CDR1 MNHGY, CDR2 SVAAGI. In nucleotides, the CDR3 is TGTGCCAGCAGGTTATCCCCGATAGGGGCCTACAATGAGCAGTTCTTC. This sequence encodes CASRLSPIGAYNEQFF.

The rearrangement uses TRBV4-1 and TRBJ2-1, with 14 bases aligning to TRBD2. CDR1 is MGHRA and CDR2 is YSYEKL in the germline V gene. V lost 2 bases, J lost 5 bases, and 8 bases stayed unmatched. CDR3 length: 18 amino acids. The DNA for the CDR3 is TGCGCCAGCAGCCAAAGGGGGACTAGCGGGAGAAGTGACAATGAGCAGTTCTTC. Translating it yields CASSQRGTSGRSDNEQFF.

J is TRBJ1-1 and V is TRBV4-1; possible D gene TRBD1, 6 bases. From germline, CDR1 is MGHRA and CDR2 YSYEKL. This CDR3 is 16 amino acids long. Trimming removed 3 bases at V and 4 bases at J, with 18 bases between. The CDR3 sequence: CASSHGTRSGSTEAFF. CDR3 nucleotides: TGCGCCAGCAGCCACGGGACACGCAGCGGGAGCACTGAAGCTTTCTTT.

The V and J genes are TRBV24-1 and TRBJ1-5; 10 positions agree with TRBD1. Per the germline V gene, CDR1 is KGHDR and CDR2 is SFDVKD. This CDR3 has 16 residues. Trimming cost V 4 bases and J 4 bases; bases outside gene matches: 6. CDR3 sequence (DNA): TGTGCCACCAGTGACCGCGGGACAGGGGAGAATCAGCCCCAGCATTTT. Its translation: CATSDRGTGENQPQHF.

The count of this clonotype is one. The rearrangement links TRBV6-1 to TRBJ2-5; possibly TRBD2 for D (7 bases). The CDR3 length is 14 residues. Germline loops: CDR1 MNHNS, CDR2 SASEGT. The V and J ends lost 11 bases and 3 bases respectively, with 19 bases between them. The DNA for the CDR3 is TGTGCCGACGAGAACAGGGAGGGAAAAGAGACCCAGTACTTC. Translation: CADENREGKETQYF.

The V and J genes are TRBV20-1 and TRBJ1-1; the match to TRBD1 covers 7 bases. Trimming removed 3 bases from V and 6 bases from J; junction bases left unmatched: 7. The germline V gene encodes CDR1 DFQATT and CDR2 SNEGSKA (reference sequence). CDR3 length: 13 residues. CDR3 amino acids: CSARRQGSPEAFF. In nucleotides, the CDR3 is TGCAGTGCTAGGAGACAGGGAAGTCCTGAAGCTTTCTTT.

The CDR3 DNA reads as TGTGCCAGCAGATATTCCGGGACAGGGATTTCCGAGCAGTACTTC. Its protein product is CASRYSGTGISEQYF. This chain uses TRBV7-9 with TRBJ2-7; 9 nucleotides agree with TRBD1. CDR3 length equals 15 residues. In germline, CDR1 is SEHNR, CDR2 FQNEAQ (reference sequence). J lost 6 bases, V lost 6 bases, and 12 bases had no gene match.

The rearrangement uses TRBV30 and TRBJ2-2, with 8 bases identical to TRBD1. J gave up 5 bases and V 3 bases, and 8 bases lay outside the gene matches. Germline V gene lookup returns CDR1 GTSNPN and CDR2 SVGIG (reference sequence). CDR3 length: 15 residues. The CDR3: CAWRGTGLRTGELFF. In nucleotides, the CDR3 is TGTGCCTGGAGGGGGACAGGTCTAAGAACCGGGGAGCTGTTTTTT. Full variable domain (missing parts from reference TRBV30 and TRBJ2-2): SQTIHQWPATLVQPVGSPLSLECTVEGTSNPNLYWYRQAAGRGLQLLFYSVGIGQISSEVPQNLSASRPQDRQFILSSKKLLLSDSGFYLCAWRGTGLRTGELFFGEGSRLTVL.

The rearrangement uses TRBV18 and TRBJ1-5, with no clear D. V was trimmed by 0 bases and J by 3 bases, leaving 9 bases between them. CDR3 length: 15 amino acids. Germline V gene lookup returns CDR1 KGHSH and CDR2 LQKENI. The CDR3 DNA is TGTGCCAGCTCACCACCGAGAGGGTTCAATCAGCCCCAGCATTTT. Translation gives CASSPPRGFNQPQHF.

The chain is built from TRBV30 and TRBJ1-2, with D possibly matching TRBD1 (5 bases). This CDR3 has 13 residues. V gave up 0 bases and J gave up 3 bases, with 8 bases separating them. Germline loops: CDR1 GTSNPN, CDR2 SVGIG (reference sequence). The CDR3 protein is CAWSVRGDYGYTF. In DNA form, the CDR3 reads TGTGCCTGGAGTGTACGAGGGGACTATGGCTACACCTTC.

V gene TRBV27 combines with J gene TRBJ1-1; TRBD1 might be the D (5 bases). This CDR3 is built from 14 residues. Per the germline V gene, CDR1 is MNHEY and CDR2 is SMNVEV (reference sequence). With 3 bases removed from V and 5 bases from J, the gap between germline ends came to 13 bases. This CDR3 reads CASSFWGTRTEAFF. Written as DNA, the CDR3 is TGTGCCAGCAGTTTCTGGGGGACGAGGACTGAAGCTTTCTTT.

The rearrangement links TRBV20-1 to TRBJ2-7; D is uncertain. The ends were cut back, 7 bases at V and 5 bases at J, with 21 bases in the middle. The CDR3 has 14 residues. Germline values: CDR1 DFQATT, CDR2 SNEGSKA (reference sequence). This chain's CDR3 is CSVHYGPGFNEQYF. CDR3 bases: TGCAGTGTACACTACGGACCAGGATTCAACGAGCAGTACTTC.

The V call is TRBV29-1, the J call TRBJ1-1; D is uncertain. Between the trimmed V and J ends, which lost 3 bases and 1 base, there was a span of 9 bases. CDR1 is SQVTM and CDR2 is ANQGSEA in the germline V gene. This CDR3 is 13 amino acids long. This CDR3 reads CSVEVTQNTEAFF. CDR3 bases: TGCAGCGTTGAGGTTACACAGAACACTGAAGCTTTCTTT. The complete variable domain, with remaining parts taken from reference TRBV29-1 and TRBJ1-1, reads SAVISQKPSRDICQRGTSLTIQCQVDSQVTMMFWYRQQPGQSLTLIATANQGSEATYESGFVIDKFPISRPNLTFSTLTVSNMSPEDSSIYLCSVEVTQNTEAFFGQGTRLTVV.

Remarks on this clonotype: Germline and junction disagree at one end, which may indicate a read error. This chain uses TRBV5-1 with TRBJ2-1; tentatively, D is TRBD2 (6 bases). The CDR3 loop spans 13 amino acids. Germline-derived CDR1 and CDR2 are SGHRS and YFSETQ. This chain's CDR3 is CASSSRDWERKVF. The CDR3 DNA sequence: TGCGCCAGCAGCTCCCGGGACTGGGAAAGGAAGGTCTTC.

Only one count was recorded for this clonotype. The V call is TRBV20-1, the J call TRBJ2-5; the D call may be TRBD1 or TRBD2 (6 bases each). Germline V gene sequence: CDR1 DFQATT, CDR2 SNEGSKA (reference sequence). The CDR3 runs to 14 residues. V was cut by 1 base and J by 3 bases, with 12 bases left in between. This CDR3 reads CSARGEDSEETQYF. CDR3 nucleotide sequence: TGCAGTGCTAGAGGGGAGGACAGCGAAGAGACCCAGTACTTC.

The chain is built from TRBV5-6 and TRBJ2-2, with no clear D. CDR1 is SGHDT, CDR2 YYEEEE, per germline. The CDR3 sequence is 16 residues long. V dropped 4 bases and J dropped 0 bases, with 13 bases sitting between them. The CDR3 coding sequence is TGTGCCAGCAGCCCATCACAGCTTCCGAACACCGGGGAGCTGTTTTTT. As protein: CASSPSQLPNTGELFF.

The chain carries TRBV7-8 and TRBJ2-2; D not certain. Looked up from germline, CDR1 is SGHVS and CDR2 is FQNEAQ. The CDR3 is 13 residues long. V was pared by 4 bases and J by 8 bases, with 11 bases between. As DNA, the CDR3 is TGTGCCAGCAGCTCTCTTAGAGGAGGGGAGCTGTTTTTT. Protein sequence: CASSSLRGGELFF.

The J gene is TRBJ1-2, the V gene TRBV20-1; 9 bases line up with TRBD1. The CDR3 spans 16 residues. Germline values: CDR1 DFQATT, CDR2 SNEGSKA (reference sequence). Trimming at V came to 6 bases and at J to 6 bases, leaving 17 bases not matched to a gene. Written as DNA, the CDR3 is TGCAGTGCAACGATACAATCAAACCGGGACAGGGATGGCTACACCTTC. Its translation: CSATIQSNRDRDGYTF.

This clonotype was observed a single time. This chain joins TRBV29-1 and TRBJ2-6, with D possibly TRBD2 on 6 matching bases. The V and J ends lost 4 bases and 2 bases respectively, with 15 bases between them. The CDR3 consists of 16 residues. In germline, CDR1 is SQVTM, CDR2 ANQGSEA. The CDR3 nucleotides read TGCAGCGTTGGGGACTGGGTACTAACTGGGGCCAACGTCCTGACTTTC. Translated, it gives CSVGDWVLTGANVLTF.

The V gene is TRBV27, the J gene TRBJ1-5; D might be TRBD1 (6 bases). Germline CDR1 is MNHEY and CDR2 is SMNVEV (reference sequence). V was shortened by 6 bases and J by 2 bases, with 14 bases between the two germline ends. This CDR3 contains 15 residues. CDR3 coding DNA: TGTGCCAGCAGCCTCGACAGGAAGGGCAATCAGCCCCAGCATTTT. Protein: CASSLDRKGNQPQHF.

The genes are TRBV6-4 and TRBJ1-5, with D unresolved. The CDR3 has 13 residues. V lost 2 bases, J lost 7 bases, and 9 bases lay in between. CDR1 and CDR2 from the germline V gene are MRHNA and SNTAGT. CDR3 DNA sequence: TGTGCCAGCAGTGACCAGGTGGGACAGCCCCAGCATTTT. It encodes CASSDQVGQPQHF.